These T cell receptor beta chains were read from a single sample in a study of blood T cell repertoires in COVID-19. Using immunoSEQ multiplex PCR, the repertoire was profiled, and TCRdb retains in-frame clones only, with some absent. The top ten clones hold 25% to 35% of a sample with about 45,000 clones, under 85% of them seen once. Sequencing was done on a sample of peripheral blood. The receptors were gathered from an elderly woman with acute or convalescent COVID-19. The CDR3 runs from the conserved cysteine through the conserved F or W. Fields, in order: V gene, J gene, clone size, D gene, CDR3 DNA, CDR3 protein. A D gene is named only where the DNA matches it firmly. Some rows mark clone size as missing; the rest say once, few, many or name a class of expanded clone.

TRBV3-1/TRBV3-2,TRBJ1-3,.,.,TGTGCCAGCAGCCATCTAGGGGGAGGAAACACCATATATTTT,CASSHLGGGNTIYF
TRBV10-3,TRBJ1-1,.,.,TGTGCCACTTACGCGGGCTACGGGAACACTGAAGCTTTCTTT,CATYAGYGNTEAFF
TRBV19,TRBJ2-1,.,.,TGTGCCAGTAATCGCCCAGGGGATAATGAGCAGTTCTTC,CASNRPGDNEQFF
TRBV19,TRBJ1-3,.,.,TGTGCCAGTAATTACGGAGCGACTGGAAACACCATATATTTT,CASNYGATGNTIYF
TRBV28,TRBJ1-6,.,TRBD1,TGTGCCAGCAGCCCCGGGACAGGGACTACACCCCTCCACTTT,CASSPGTGTTPLHF
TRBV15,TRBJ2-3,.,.,TGTGCCACCAGCGCTAGTACTGATACGCAGTATTTT,CATSASTDTQYF
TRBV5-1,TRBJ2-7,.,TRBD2,TGCGCCAGCCGTCGGACCGGGACTAGGACTAACGAGCAGTACTTC,CASRRTGTRTNEQYF
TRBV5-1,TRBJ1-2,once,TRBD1,TGCGCCAGCAGCTTGGGGCCCGGGACAGATGGCTACACCTTC,CASSLGPGTDGYTF
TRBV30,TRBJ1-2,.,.,TGTGCCTGGGACCGGGACTCTCCTATTCCGTTCTTC,CAWDRDSPIPFF
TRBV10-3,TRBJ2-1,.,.,TGTGCCATCAGTGCCGTTAATGAGCAGTTCTTC,CAISAVNEQFF
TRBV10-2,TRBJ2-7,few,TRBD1,TGCGCCAGCAGGCGAGGGACAGGGGACTACGAGCAGTACTTC,CASRRGTGDYEQYF
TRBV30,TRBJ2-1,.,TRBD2,TGTGCCTGTTCTGGCGGGAGGTTTTATGAGCAGTTCTTC,CACSGGRFYEQFF
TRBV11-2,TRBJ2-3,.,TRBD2,TGTGCCAGCAGCTCTTCGGGAGGGCGGTGGGATACGCAGTATTTT,CASSSSGGRWDTQYF
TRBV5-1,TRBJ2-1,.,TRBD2,TGCGCCAGCAGCATTAGCGGGAGCTCCTACAATGAGCAGTTCTTC,CASSISGSSYNEQFF
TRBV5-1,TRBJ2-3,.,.,TGCGCCAGCAGCCCTGACAGGACCACAGATACGCAGTATTTT,CASSPDRTTDTQYF
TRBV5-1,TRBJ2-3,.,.,TGCGCCAGCGGGGAAATGGGTGCGGGAACTAGATCGCAGTATTTT,CASGEMGAGTRSQYF
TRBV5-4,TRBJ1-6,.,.,TGTGCCAGCAGCTTGCCAGGATCGGCTAATTCACCCCTCCACTTT,CASSLPGSANSPLHF
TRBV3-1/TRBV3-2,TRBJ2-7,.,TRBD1,TGTGCCAGCAGCCAGGCTGGACAGGGAGACGAGCAGTACTTC,CASSQAGQGDEQYF
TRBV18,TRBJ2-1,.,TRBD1,TGTGCCAGCTCACCATATAGGGGGCACAATGAGCAGTTCTTC,CASSPYRGHNEQFF
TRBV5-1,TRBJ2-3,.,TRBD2,TGCGCCAGCAGCTTGGCTAGCGGGAGCTTGGATACGCAGTATTTT,CASSLASGSLDTQYF
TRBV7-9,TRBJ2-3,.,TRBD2,TGTGCCAGCCGACTAGCGGGGGCAGATACGCAGTATTTT,CASRLAGADTQYF
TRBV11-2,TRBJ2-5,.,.,TGTGCCAGCAGTCCGGGGGTGGGGGAGACCCAGTACTTC,CASSPGVGETQYF
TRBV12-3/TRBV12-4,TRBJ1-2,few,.,TGTGCCAGCAGACTACAGGGAACGGATGGCTACACCTTC,CASRLQGTDGYTF
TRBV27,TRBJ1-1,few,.,TGTGCCAGCAGACTAGGACAGATGAACACTGAAGCTTTCTTT,CASRLGQMNTEAFF
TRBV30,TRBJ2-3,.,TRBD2,TGTGCCTGGAGTAACGGTGCGGGAGCCCACACAGATACGCAGTATTTT,CAWSNGAGAHTDTQYF
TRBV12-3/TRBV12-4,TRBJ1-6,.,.,TGTGCCAGCAGCCAAGCGATCAAATCACCCCTCCACTTT,CASSQAIKSPLHF
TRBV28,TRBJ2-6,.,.,TGTGCCAGCAGCCAAAAGGCCAACGTCCTGACTTTC,CASSQKANVLTF
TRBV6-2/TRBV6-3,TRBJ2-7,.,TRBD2,TGTGCCAGCAGCCGGACTAGCGGGAGCCCGGAGCAGTACTTC,CASSRTSGSPEQYF
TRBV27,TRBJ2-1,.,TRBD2,TGTGCCAGCAGTTTAGTCGCGGCTAGCGGGGTGGGCCTAAATGAGCAGTTCTTC,CASSLVAASGVGLNEQFF
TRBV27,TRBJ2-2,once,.,TGTGCCAGCAGTTTCAATCAGGGGAACACCGGGGAGCTGTTTTTT,CASSFNQGNTGELFF
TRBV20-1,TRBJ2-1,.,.,TGCAGTGCTACCGGAATGGGCGAGCAGTTCTTC,CSATGMGEQFF
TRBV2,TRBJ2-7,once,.,TGTGCCAGCTCCGGGACACCTTACGAGCAGTACTTC,CASSGTPYEQYF
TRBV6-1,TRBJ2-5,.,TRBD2,TGTGCCAGCAGTGAAGATTGGAGTAGCGGGATTGGAGAGACCCAGTACTTC,CASSEDWSSGIGETQYF
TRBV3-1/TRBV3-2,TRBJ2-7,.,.,TGTGCCAGCAGTTCCGCAGGCCACTCCTACGAGCAGTACTTC,CASSSAGHSYEQYF
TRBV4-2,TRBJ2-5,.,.,TGTGCCAGCAGCCAAGAGAGTGTCACGGAGACCCAGTACTTC,CASSQESVTETQYF
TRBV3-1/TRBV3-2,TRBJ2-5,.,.,TGTGCCAGCAGTCCCGGAGAAGGAGAGACCCAGTACTTC,CASSPGEGETQYF
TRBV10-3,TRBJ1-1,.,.,TGTGCCATCAGTGAAGGGGGGGGGACTGAAGCTTTCTTT,CAISEGGGTEAFF
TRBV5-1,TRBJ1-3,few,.,TGCGCCAGCAGCTTGGAGAGCTCTGGAAACACCATATATTTT,CASSLESSGNTIYF
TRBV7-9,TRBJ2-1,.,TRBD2,TGTGCCAGCAGCTTGGGAGCGGGAGGCGGATACAATGAGCAGTTCTTC,CASSLGAGGGYNEQFF
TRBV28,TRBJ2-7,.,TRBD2,TGTGCCAGCAGTTTGACTAGCGGGGGCTCCTACGAGCAGTACTTC,CASSLTSGGSYEQYF
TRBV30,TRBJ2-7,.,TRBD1,TGTGCCTGGAGTCCCGACAGGGAACAGTACTTC,CAWSPDREQYF
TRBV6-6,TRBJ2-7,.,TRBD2,TGTGCCAGCAGTTACGGGACTAGCGCTCACGAGCAGTACTTC,CASSYGTSAHEQYF